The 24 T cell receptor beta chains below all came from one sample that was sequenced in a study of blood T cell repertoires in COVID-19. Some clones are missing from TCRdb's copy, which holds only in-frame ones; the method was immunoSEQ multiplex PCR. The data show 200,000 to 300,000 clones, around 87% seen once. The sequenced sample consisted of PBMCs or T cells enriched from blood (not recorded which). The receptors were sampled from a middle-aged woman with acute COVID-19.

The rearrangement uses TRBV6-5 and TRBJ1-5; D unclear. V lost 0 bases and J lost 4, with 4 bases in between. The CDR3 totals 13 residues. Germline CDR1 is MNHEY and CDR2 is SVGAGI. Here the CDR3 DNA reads TGTGCCAGCAGTTACTCGGAGAATCAGCCCCAGCATTTT. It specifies CASSYSENQPQHF.

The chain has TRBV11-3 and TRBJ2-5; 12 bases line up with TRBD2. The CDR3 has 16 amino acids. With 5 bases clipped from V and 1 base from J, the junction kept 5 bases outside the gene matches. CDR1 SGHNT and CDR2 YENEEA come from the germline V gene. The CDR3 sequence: CASSTTSGSFQETQYF. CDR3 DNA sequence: TGTGCCAGCAGCACGACTAGCGGGAGTTTCCAAGAGACCCAGTACTTC.

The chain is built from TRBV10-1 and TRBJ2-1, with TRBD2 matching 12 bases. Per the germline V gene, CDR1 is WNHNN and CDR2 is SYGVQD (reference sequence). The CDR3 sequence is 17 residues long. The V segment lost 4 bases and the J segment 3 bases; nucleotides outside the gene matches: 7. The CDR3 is CASSASRTSGIYNEQFF. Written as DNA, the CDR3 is TGCGCCAGCAGTGCTTCTAGGACTAGCGGGATCTACAATGAGCAGTTCTTC.

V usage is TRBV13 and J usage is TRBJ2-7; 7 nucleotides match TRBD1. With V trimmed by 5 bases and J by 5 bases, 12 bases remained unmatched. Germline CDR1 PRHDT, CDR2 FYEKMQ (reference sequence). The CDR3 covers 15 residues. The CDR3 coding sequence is TGTGCCAGCAGCACCCGGACAGGACCGCGGGACGAGCAGTACTTC. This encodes CASSTRTGPRDEQYF.

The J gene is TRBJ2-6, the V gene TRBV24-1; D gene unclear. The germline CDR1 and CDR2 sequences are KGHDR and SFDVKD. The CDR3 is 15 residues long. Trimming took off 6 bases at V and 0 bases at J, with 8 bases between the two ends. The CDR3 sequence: CATSPSGSGANVLTF. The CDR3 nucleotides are TGTGCCACCAGTCCCTCGGGCTCTGGGGCCAACGTCCTGACTTTC.

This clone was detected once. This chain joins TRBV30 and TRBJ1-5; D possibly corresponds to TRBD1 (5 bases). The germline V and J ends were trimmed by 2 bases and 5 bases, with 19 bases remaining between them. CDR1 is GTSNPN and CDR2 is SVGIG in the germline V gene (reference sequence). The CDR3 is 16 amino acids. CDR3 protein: CAWSRPRGAHHQPQHF. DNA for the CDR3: TGTGCCTGGAGTAGACCCCGCGGGGCGCACCATCAGCCCCAGCATTTT.

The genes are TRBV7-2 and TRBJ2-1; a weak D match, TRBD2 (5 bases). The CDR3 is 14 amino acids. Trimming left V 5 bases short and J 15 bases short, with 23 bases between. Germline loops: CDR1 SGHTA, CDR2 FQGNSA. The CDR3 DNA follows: TGTGCCAGCAGCAGAACCGCTAGGGTCCCTGAGGGGTTCTTC. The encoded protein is CASSRTARVPEGFF.

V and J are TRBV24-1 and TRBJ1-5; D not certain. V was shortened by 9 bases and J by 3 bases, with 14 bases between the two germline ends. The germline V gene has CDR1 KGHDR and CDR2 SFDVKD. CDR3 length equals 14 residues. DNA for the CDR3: TGTGCCACCGGCGGTGCGAGGGACAATCAGCCCCAGCATTTT. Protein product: CATGGARDNQPQHF.

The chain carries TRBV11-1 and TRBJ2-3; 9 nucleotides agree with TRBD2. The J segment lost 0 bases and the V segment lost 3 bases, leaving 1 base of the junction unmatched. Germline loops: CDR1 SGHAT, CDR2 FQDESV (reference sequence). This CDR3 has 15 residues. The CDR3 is CASSFLAGSTDTQYF. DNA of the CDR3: TGTGCCAGCAGCTTCCTAGCGGGAAGCACAGATACGCAGTATTTT.

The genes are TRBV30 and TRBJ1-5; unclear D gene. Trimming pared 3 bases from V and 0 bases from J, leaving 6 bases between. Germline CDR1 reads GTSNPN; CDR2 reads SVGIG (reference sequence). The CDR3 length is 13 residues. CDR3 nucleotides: TGTGCCTGGAGCGGGTATAGCAATCAGCCCCAGCATTTT. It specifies CAWSGYSNQPQHF. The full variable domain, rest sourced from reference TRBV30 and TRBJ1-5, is SQTIHQWPATLVQPVGSPLSLECTVEGTSNPNLYWYRQAAGRGLQLLFYSVGIGQISSEVPQNLSASRPQDRQFILSSKKLLLSDSGFYLCAWSGYSNQPQHFGDGTRLSIL.

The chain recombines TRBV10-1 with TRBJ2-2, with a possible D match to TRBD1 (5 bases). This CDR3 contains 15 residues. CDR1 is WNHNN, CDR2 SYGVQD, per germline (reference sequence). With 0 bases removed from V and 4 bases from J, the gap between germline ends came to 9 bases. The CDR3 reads CASSESTASTGELFF. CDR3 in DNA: TGCGCCAGCAGTGAGTCGACAGCGAGCACCGGGGAGCTGTTTTTT.

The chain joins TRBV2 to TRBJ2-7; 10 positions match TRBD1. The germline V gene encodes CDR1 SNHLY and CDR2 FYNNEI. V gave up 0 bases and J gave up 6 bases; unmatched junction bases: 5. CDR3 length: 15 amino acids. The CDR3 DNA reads TGTGCCAGCAGTGAAGCGGGGGACAGGGGACGCGAGCAGTACTTC. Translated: CASSEAGDRGREQYF.

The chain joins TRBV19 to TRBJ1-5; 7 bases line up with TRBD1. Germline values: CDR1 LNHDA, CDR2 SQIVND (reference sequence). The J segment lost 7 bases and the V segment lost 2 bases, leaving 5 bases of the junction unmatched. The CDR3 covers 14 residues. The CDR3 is CASSIPGGGQPQHF. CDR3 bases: TGTGCCAGTAGTATACCAGGGGGAGGCCAGCCCCAGCATTTT. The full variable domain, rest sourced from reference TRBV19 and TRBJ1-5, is DGGITQSPKYLFRKEGQNVTLSCEQNLNHDAMYWYRQDPGQGLRLIYYSQIVNDFQKGDIAEGYSVSREKKESFPLTVTSAQKNPTAFYLCASSIPGGGQPQHFGDGTRLSIL.

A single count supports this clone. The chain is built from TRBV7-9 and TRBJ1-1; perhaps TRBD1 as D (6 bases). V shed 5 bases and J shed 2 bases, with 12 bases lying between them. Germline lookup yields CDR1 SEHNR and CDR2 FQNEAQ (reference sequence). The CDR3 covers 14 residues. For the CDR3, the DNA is TGTGCCAGCAGCGCACAGGGAGTCAACACTGAAGCTTTCTTT. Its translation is CASSAQGVNTEAFF.

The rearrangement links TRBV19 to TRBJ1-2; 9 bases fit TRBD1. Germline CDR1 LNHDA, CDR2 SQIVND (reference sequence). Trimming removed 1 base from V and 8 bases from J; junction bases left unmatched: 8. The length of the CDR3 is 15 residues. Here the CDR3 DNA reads TGTGCCAGTAGTATAGCCGGGACAGGGAATCGAGGCTACACCTTC. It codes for CASSIAGTGNRGYTF.

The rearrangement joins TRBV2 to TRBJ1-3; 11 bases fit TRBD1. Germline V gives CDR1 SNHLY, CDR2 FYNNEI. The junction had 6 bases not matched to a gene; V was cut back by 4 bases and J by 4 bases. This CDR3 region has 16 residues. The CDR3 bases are TGTGCCAGCAGTGCCCCGGACAGGGGGCCCGGAAACACCATATATTTT. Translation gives CASSAPDRGPGNTIYF.

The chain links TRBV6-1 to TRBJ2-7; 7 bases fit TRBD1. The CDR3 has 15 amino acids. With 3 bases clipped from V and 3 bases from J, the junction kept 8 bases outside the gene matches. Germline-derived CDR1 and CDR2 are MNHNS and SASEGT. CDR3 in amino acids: CASSEPSRQGYEQYF. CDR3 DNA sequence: TGTGCCAGCAGTGAGCCTTCACGACAGGGCTACGAGCAGTACTTC.

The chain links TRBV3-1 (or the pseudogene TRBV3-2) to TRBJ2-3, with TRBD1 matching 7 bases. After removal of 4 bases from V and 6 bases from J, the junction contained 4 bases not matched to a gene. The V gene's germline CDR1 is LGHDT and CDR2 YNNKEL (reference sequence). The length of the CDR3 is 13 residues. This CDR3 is CASSRIQGDTQYF. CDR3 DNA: TGTGCCAGCAGCCGAATACAGGGGGATACGCAGTATTTT.

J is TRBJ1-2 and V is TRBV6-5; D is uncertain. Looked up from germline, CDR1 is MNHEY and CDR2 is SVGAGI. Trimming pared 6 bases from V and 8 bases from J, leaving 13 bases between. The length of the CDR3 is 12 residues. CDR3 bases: TGTGCCAGCAGCATTGTTGGGCCCGGCTACACCTTC. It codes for CASSIVGPGYTF.

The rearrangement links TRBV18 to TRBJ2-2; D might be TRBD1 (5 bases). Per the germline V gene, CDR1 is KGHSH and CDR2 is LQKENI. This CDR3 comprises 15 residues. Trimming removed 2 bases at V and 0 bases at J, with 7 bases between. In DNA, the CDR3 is TGTGCCAGCTCACCAAGCAGGGCGAACACCGGGGAGCTGTTTTTT. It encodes CASSPSRANTGELFF.

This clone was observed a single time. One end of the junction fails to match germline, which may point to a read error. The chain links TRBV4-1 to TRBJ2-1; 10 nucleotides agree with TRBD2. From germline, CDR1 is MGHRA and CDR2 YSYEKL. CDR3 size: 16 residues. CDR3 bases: TGCGCCAGCAGACAAGCGACTAGCGGGTCTTACAATGAGCAGTTCTTC. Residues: CASRQATSGSYNEQFF.

CDR3 in DNA: TGCGCCAGCAGCCAACGAGCGGGAGAGCCAGATACGCAGTATTTT. It is translated as CASSQRAGEPDTQYF. The chain employs TRBV4-1 and TRBJ2-3, with 8 bases aligning to TRBD2. The V segment lost 2 bases and the J segment 4 bases; nucleotides outside the gene matches: 5. The germline V gene has CDR1 MGHRA and CDR2 YSYEKL. The length of the CDR3 is 15 residues.

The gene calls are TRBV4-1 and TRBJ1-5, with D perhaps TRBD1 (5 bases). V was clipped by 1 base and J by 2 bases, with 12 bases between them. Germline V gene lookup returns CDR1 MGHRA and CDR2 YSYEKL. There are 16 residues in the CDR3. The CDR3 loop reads CASSQGPQVGNQPQHF. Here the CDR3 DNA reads TGCGCCAGCAGCCAAGGTCCACAGGTTGGCAATCAGCCCCAGCATTTT.

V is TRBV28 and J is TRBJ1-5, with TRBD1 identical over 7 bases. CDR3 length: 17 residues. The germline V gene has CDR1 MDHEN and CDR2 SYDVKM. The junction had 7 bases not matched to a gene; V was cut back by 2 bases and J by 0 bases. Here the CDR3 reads CASSLPQGDYSNQPQHF. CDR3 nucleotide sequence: TGTGCCAGCAGTTTACCCCAGGGGGATTATAGCAATCAGCCCCAGCATTTT.